This T cell receptor (beta chain) derives from a study of blood T cell repertoires in COVID-19 (dated by TCRdb to about 2020). Describing the broader study: Samples covering the acute and convalescent phases of COVID-19 were provided by collaborators in the United States, Italy and Spain. Where available, HLA class I and class II types were obtained from metadata supplied by the sample provider rather than from assay-based typing. The prospective study material was composed of cDNA or gDNA derived from T cells, B-cell-depleted T cells, or PBMCs. The repertoires were made available in a free public database intended to serve as a resource for research on the immune response to SARS-CoV-2. Nearly every sample came with metadata listing a de-identified subject ID, COVID-19 status, age in years and sex. The dataset comprised deeply sampled blood TCRbeta repertoires from subjects exposed to, actively infected with, or recovered from COVID-19. The samples were drawn from two sources: the first 160 participants of the ongoing ImmuneRACE study, and over 950 subjects contributed by 6 global collaborators.

Collaborating institutions collected whole blood in K2EDTA tubes following their own protocols. For TCRbeta analysis, collaborator samples were shipped as frozen whole blood, as isolated PBMCs, or as DNA extracted from either sample type. The immunoSEQ Assay, a bias-controlled multiplex PCR, was used to amplify TCRbeta CDR3 regions from genomic DNA. Turning to the authors' computational methods: The number of nucleated cells in each sample was estimated by amplification of reference gene primers within the assay. Sequence reads were collapsed and filtered to measure the absolute abundance of every unique TCRbeta CDR3 rearrangement. For each sample, productive Simpson clonality was calculated as the square root of Simpson's diversity index across productive rearrangements. TCRdb carries this immuneACCESS record with in-frame sequences only. Its versions omit some clonotypes, under half of them owing to an unresolved V gene in the studies checked, with the rest unexplained. D and trimming come from the DNA, and the V and J calls and clone size come from that table. The sample profile shows 50,000 to 60,000 clones; 80% to 90% of them were found once. Jointly, the top ten make up 1.6% of the sample.

Regarding this clone: No cognate antigen has been identified for it. The input lacks base qualities; no much larger clone sits a single base away.

Results the study describes overall, beyond this receptor: How much clinical and demographic metadata was included differed by source and by participant, and the metadata was provided uncurated.

V loses 4 bases at its end and J loses 8 bases; junction bases beyond the gene matches: 5. There are 13 amino acids in the CDR3, from cysteine to phenylalanine inclusive. Only CDR3 DNA remains: 39 bases, in frame from the first base. CDR1 and CDR2 (SGHRS, YFSETQ) derive from the germline V gene. The sequence joins TRBV5-1 to TRBJ1-4; 7 junctional bases match TRBD1. The sample consisted of peripheral blood. This TCR was sampled from a man aged 60-69 years with acute or convalescent COVID-19. The nucleotides read TGCGCCAGCAGCGTTAGGGGGCTAGAAAAACTGTTTTTT. Its product reads: CASSVRGLEKLFF.